The clone carrying this T cell receptor beta chain has only a few counts. Unique molecular identifiers were incorporated when the TCRbeta library was constructed. MiXCR, applied by TCRdb to the PCR reads, yields one record per CDR3 protein. The sample has some 200,000 distinct CDR3 sequences, around 6.8% seen once; the top ten hold about 3%. Germline CDR1 reads DFQATT; CDR2 reads SNEGSKA (reference sequence). CDR3 size: 16 residues. Trimming removed 3 bases from V and 2 bases from J; junction bases left unmatched: 11. The data are from a study of T-cell reconstitution after alpha-beta-depleted transplantation in children.

The receptor comes from a human donor who donated a stem cell graft to a child with Wiskott-Aldrich syndrome. This chain uses TRBV20-1 with TRBJ2-5; 8 bases match TRBD2. Here the sequenced sample was PBMCs from the stem cell graft donor, taken from the stem cell graft. The CDR3 is CSARGGAGAPQETQYF. The CDR3 region has the DNA TGCAGTGCTAGGGGGGGAGCGGGAGCCCCACAAGAGACCCAGTACTTC.